This TCR beta chain was captured by sequencing in a study of molecular identifiers for immune sequencing clone quantification. About the research overall: In replicates, RNA from approximately 20,000 or 100,000 naive CD8 cells was divided five ways and four parts were sequenced. Findings of the study overall: Spiked Jurkat TCR RNA originating from one cell could reportedly be identified amid one million naive cells.

TCR libraries were built in bulk with a published protocol and specific TCR primers. TCRdb re-called the PCR reads through MiXCR, storing one row per CDR3 protein. The sample has approximately 670,000 distinct CDR3 sequences; roughly 21% are singletons. In the case of this clonotype: Its antigen is currently unknown.

The V segment lost 6 bases and the J segment 1 base; nucleotides outside the gene matches: 10. The length of the CDR3 is 16 residues. The V call is TRBV12-3 or TRBV12-4, the J call TRBJ2-7, with 9 bases identical to TRBD1. The sequence came from a human donor in good health. Some libraries in this study had Jurkat cell RNA spiked in. Sequenced input: naive CD8+ T cells from blood, with Jurkat cell RNA spiked in. Subset defined: FACS-sorted CD8+CD4-CCR7+CD45RA+ naive T cells. Here the CDR3 reads CASRSSRDRDSYEQYF. The CDR3, as DNA: TGTGCCAGCAGATCTTCACGGGACAGGGATTCCTACGAGCAGTACTTC.